The count of the clone carrying this T cell receptor (beta chain) is one. Source study methods: Reference gene primer amplification gave nucleated cell count estimates. Profiled with immunoSEQ multiplex PCR; TCRdb holds only in-frame clones, not every one. V and J calls and clone size come straight from that table; D and trimming were deduced from the DNA. The data hold 80,000 to 100,000 clones, with over 60% observed a single time. This sample is drawn from a study of blood T cell repertoires in COVID-19. Background on the study: PBMCs, B-cell-depleted T cells, or T cells provided the cDNA or gDNA that made up the material.

Germline V gene lookup returns CDR1 LNHNV and CDR2 YYDKDF (reference sequence). V lost 9 bases, J lost 3 bases, and 6 bases stayed unmatched. CDR3 length: 15 residues. This sequence originates from a man between 45 and 60 years old who had recovered from COVID-19. V gene TRBV15 combines with J gene TRBJ2-1; the match to TRBD2 covers 12 bases. Sequenced: peripheral blood. The CDR3 is CATSKGLAGYNEQFF. The CDR3 DNA sequence: TGTGCCACTTCGAAGGGACTAGCGGGCTACAATGAGCAGTTCTTC.